This T cell receptor beta chain was observed in a study of blood T cell repertoires in COVID-19. Profiled with immunoSEQ multiplex PCR; TCRdb holds only in-frame clones, not every one. This sample has 150,000 to 200,000 clones; approximately 78% occur once, and the top ten carry around 2.8%. The CDR3 is 17 residues long. The germline gives CDR1 LNHNV, CDR2 YYDKDF (reference sequence). Trimming cost V 1 base and J 2 bases; bases outside gene matches: 5. This chain connects TRBV15 to TRBJ2-3; 11 bases line up with TRBD2. The receptor comes from a woman over 75 with active or convalescent COVID-19. Sequences were obtained from peripheral blood. Written as DNA, the CDR3 is TGTGCCACCAGCAGAGGGCTAGCGGGGGGATACACAGATACGCAGTATTTT. Its translation is CATSRGLAGGYTDTQYF.